This T cell receptor beta chain was profiled in a study of blood T cells in healthy people across ages. Through a sample-barcoded 5' primer and a J-beta primer mix, a second PCR was run for about 6 to 12 cycles. TCRdb re-called the 5' RACE reads through MiXCR, storing one row per CDR3 protein. Here the sample spans 1.2 million to 1.5 million distinct CDR3 sequences, approximately 59% being singletons. Germline V lookup: CDR1 DFQATT, CDR2 SNEGSKA (reference sequence). J gave up 0 bases and V 3 bases, and 5 bases lay outside the gene matches. The CDR3 is 15 amino acids. J is TRBJ2-7 and V is TRBV20-1, with 10 bases lining up with TRBD1. This sequence originates from a man between 18 and 29 years old in good health. The sequenced sample consisted of blood. CDR3 in amino acids: CSASPGTGDSYEQYF. CDR3 nucleotides: TGCAGTGCTAGCCCCGGGACAGGGGACTCCTACGAGCAGTACTTC.